The TCR beta chain described here comes from a study of cytotoxic CD8 clonotypes in ibrutinib-treated CLL. Study as a whole: Partial response was seen in approximately 25 patients and complete response in 2; after median roughly 66 months, approximately 14 stayed remitted, around 12 progressed. After treatment lasting a median about 13 months, range 6 to 36, response samples were collected.

This table comes from immunoSEQ multiplex PCR, and its TCRdb copy is limited to in-frame clones, with some not included. The repertoire holds 35,000 or so clones, with 71% as singletons. From germline, CDR1 is MNHNS and CDR2 SASEGT. V trimming: 2 bases; J trimming: 6 bases; junction bases outside the gene matches: 4. The CDR3 loop spans 15 amino acids. The authors obtained roughly 2 micrograms of genomic DNA from cryopreserved PBMCs for TCR beta libraries. The chain is built from TRBV6-1 and TRBJ1-1; the match to TRBD1 covers 12 bases. The sequence was collected from a human donor with chronic lymphocytic leukemia. Sequenced here: PBMCs, sampled at disease progression, from a patient treated with ibrutinib. The CDR3 spells CASSELGQGASEAFF. The CDR3 coding sequence is TGTGCCAGCAGTGAACTGGGACAGGGGGCTTCTGAAGCTTTCTTT.